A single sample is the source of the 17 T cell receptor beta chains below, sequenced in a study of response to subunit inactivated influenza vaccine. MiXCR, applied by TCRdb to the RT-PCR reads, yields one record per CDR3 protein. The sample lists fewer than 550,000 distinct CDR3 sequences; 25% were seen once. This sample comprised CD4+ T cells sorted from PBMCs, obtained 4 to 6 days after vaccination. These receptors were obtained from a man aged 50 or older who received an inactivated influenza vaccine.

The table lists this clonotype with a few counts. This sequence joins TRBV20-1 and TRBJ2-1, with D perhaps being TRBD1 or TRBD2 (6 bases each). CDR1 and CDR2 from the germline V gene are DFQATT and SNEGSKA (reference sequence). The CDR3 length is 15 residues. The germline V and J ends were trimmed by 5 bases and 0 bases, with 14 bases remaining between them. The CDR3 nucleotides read TGCAGTGCTGAAGGGGGACTGGACTCCTACAATGAGCAGTTCTTC. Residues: CSAEGGLDSYNEQFF.

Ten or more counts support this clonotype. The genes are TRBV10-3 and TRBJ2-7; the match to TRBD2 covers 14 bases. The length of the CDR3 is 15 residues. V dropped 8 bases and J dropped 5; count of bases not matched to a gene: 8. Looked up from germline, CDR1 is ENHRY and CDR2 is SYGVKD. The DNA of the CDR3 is TGTGCCATCGGGACGGGACTAGCGGGAGTAGACGAGCAGTACTTC. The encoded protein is CAIGTGLAGVDEQYF.

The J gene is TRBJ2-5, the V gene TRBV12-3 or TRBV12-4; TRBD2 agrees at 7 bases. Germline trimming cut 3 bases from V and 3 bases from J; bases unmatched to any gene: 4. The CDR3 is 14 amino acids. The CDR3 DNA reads TGTGCCAGCAGTTTTGGCGGGAGAGAAGAGACCCAGTACTTC. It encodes CASSFGGREETQYF.

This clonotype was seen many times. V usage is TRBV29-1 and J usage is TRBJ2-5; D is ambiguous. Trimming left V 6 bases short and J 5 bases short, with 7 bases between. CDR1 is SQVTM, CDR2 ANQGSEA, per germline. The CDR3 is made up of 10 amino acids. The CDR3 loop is CSVGEETQYF. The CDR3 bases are TGCAGCGTGGGCGAGGAGACCCAGTACTTC.

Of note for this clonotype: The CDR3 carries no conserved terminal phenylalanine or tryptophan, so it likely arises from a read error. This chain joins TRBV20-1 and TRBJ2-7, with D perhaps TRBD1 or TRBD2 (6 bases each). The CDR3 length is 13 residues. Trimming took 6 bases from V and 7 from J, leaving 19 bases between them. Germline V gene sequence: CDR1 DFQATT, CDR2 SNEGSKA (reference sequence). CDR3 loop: CSAGSLGGREQYL. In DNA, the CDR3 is TGCAGTGCAGGCTCCCTGGGGGGCCGGGAGCAGTACCTC.

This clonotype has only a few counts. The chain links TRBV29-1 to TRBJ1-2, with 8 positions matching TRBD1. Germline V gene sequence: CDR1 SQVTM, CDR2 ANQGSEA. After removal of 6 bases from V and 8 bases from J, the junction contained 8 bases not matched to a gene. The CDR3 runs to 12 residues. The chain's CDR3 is CSVIDRGKGYTF. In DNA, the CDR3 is TGCAGCGTGATCGACAGGGGTAAAGGCTACACCTTC.

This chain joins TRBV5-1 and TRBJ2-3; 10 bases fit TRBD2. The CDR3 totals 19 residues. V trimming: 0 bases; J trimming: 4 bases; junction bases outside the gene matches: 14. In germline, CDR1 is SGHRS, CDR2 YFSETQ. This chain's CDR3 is CASSLDPLSGGATADTQYF. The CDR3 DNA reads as TGCGCCAGCAGCTTGGACCCACTGAGCGGGGGGGCCACGGCAGATACGCAGTATTTT.

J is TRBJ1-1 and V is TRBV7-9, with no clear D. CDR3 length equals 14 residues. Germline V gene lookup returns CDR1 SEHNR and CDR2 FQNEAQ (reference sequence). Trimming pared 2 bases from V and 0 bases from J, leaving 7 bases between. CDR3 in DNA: TGTGCCAGCAGCTTAATGTCGATGAACACTGAAGCTTTCTTT. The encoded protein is CASSLMSMNTEAFF.

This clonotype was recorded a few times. For the CDR3, the DNA is TGTGCCAGCAACGCACAGGGGGCGGCAAACATTCAGTACTTC. Amino acids: CASNAQGAANIQYF. The chain has TRBV12-3 or TRBV12-4 and TRBJ2-4; 9 bases agree with TRBD1. J gave up 6 bases and V 7 bases, and 7 bases lay outside the gene matches. CDR3 length equals 14 residues.

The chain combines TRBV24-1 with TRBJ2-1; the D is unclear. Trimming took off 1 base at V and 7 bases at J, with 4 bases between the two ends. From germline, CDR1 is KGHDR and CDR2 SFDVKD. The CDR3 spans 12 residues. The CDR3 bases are TGTGCCACCAGTGATTTCGGAAATGAGCAGTTCTTC. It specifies CATSDFGNEQFF.

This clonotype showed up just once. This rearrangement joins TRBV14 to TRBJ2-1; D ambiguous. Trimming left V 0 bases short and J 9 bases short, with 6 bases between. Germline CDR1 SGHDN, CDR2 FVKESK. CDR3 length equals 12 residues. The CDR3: CASSQDYGEQFF. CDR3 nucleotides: TGTGCCAGCAGCCAAGATTACGGTGAGCAGTTCTTC. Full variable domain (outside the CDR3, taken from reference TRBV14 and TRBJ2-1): EAGVTQFPSHSVIEKGQTVTLRCDPISGHDNLYWYRRVMGKEIKFLLHFVKESKQDESGMPNNRFLAERTGGTYSTLKVQPAELEDSGVYFCASSQDYGEQFFGPGTRLTVL.

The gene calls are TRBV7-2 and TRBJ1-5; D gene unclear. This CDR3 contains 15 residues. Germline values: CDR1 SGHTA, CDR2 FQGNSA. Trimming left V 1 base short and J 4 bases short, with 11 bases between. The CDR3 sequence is CASSLEPVSNQPQHF. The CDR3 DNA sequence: TGTGCCAGCAGCTTAGAGCCAGTCTCGAATCAGCCCCAGCATTTT.

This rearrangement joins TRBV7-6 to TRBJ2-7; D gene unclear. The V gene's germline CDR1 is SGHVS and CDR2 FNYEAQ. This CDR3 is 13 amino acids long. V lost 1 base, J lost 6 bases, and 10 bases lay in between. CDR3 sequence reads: CASSLVGSAEQYF. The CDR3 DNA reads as TGTGCCAGCAGCTTAGTTGGAAGCGCCGAGCAGTACTTC.

As DNA, the CDR3 is TGTGCCAGCAGCGTAGAGCACTCTGGAAACACCATATATTTT. It codes for CASSVEHSGNTIYF. J is TRBJ1-3 and V is TRBV9; D gene uncertain. Germline CDR1 and CDR2: SGDLS and YYNGEE. The V end was cut by 0 bases, the J end by 0 bases, with 4 bases between. The CDR3 has 14 residues.

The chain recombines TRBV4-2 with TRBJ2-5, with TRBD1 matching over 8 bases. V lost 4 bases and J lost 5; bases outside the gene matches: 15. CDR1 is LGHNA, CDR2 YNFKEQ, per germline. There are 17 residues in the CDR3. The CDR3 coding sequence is TGTGCCAGCAGCCTATCCCGGAGGTCGACAGGGGATGAGACCCAGTACTTC. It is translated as CASSLSRRSTGDETQYF.

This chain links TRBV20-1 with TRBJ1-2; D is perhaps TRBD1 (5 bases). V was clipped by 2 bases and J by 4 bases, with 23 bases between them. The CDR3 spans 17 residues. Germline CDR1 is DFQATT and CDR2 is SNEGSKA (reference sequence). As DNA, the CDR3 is TGCAGTGCTAGAAATTCGGGCCCCTGGGGGGAGAGCTATGGCTACACCTTC. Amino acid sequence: CSARNSGPWGESYGYTF.

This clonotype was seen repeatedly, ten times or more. As DNA, the CDR3 is TGCAGTGCTACCCAACTAGCGGGAAGGCAGTTCTTC. The encoded protein is CSATQLAGRQFF. V is TRBV20-1 and J is TRBJ2-1; 10 nucleotides line up with TRBD2. This CDR3 is built from 12 residues. With 4 bases clipped from V and 12 bases from J, the junction kept 6 bases outside the gene matches. Germline V lookup: CDR1 DFQATT, CDR2 SNEGSKA (reference sequence).